This TCR beta chain was sequenced in a study of blood T cell repertoires in COVID-19. In the study overall: The United States, Italy and Spain provided the acute and convalescent COVID-19 samples. Sources were T cells, B-cell-depleted T cells, or PBMCs; the material itself was cDNA or gDNA.

Original methodology: Counts of nucleated cells, estimated from reference gene primer amplification, were obtained. TCRdb keeps only in-frame clones here, not all; method: immunoSEQ multiplex PCR. V and J calls and clone size are those listed in that table; D and trimming were worked out from the DNA. The sample has 200,000 to 250,000 clones, less than 85% seen once. CDR3 size: 12 residues. Trimming removed 8 bases from V and 2 bases from J, with 7 bases in between. CDR1 is MNHEY, CDR2 SVGAGI, per germline. Seattle participants joined during active infection and were tracked over time. The receptor was derived from a woman of 80 years or more with COVID-19, enrolled during active disease. The sample taken for sequencing was peripheral blood. The chain couples TRBV6-5 to TRBJ1-5; possibly TRBD1 for D (6 bases). This CDR3 reads CASWTGNQPQHF. CDR3 DNA sequence: TGTGCCAGCTGGACAGGCAATCAGCCCCAGCATTTT.